The subject of this entry is one TCR beta chain. What it binds is not known. This entry is derived from a study of cytotoxic CD8 clonotypes in ibrutinib-treated CLL. Study in general: Results showed 25 or so partial and 2 complete responses; following median about 62 months, roughly 15 remained remitted, approximately twelve advanced.

Profiled with immunoSEQ multiplex PCR; TCRdb holds only in-frame clones, not every one. The profile shows about 85,000 clones, around 79% of them singletons. Study results and caveats: Sustained-remission and progressing patients' sampling times differed. Clonality was higher at ibrutinib response and returned toward baseline at progression.

Trimming shortened V by 6 bases and J by 1 base, and 9 bases separated the two germline ends. Per germline, CDR1 SGHAT and CDR2 FQNNGV. This CDR3 contains 13 residues. The chain links TRBV11-2 to TRBJ1-1, with unresolved D. Source: PBMCs, taken after 12 months of ibrutinib treatment. The TCR was taken from a human donor with chronic lymphocytic leukemia. This CDR3 reads CASRLSPNTEAFF. CDR3 DNA: TGTGCCAGCAGACTGAGTCCGAACACTGAAGCTTTCTTT.